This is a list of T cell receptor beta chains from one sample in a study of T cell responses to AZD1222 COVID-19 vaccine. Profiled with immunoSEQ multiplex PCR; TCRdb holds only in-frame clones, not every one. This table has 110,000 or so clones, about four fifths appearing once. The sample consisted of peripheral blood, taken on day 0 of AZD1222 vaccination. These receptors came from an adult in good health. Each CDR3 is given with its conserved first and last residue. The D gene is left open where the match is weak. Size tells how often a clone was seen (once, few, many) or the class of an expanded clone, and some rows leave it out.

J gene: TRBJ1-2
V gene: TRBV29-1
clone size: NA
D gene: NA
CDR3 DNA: TGCAGCGTTGAAGATCCCCGGCAGAACTATGGCTACACCTTC
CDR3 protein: CSVEDPRQNYGYTF

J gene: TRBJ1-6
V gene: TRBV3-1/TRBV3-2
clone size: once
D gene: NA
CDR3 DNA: TGTGCCAGCAGCCAAGAGAGGGTTTCACCCCTCCACTTT
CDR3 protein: CASSQERVSPLHF

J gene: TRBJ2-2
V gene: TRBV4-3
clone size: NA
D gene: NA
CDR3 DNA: TGCGCCAGCAGCCTAGATTACCTCTCGGGGGGCCCACGGAGGGCGGCCGGGGAGCTGTTTTTT
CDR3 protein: CASSLDYLSGGPRRAAGELFF

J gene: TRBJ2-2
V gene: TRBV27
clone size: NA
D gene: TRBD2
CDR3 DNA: TGTGCCAGCAGTTTGACTAGCGGGAAGACCGGGGAGCTGTTTTTT
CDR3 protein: CASSLTSGKTGELFF

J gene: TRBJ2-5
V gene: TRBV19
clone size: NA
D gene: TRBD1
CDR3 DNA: TGTGCCACGGTGGACAGGCAAGAGACCCAGTACTTC
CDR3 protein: CATVDRQETQYF

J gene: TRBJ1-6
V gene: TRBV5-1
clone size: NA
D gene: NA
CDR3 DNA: TGCGCCAGCAGCTTGTACGGGGGGAATTCACCCCTCCACTTT
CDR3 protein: CASSLYGGNSPLHF

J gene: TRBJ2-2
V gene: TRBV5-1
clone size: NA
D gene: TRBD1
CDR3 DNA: TGCGCCAGCAGGAGGACAGGGAGCACCGGGGAGCTGTTTTTT
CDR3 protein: CASRRTGSTGELFF

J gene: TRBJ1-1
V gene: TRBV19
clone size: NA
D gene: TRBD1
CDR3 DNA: TGTGCCAGTAGTGCCAGGGGGACGTTGAACACTGAAGCTTTCTTT
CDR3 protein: CASSARGTLNTEAFF

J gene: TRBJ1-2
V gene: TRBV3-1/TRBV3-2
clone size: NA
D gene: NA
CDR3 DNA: TGTGCCAGCAGCCAAGCTCTTAGGGACTATGGCTACACCTTC
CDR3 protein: CASSQALRDYGYTF

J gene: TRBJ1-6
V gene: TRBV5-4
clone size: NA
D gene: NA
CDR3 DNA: TGTGCCAGCAGCTTGGGAAGCTCCTATAATTCACCCCTCCACTTT
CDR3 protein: CASSLGSSYNSPLHF

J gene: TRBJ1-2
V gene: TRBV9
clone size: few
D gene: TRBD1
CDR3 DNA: TGTGCCAGCAGCGTCTCCGGGACAGGGTTTGGGTATGGCTACACCTTC
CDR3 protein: CASSVSGTGFGYGYTF

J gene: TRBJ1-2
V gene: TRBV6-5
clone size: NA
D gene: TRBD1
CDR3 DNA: TGTGCCAGCAGTTACGTAGACAGGGCGGATGGTGGCTACACCTTC
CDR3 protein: CASSYVDRADGGYTF

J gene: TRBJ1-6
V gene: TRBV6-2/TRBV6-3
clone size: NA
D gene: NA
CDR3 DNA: TGTGCCAGCAGCTTAGAGGGGATCACCCTCCACTTT
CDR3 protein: CASSLEGITLHF

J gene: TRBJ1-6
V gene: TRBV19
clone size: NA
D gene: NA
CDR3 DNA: TGTGCCAGTAGTCTTAGACCGGGAAATAATTCACCCCTCCACTTT
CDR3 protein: CASSLRPGNNSPLHF

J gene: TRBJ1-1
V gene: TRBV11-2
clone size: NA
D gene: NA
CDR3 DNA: TGTGCCAGCAGCTTAAGTGGAACCAGGAACACTGAAGCTTTCTTT
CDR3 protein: CASSLSGTRNTEAFF

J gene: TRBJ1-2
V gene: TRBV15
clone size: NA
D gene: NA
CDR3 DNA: TGTGCCACCAGCGCTGGGACGATGTATGGCTACACCTTC
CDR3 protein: CATSAGTMYGYTF